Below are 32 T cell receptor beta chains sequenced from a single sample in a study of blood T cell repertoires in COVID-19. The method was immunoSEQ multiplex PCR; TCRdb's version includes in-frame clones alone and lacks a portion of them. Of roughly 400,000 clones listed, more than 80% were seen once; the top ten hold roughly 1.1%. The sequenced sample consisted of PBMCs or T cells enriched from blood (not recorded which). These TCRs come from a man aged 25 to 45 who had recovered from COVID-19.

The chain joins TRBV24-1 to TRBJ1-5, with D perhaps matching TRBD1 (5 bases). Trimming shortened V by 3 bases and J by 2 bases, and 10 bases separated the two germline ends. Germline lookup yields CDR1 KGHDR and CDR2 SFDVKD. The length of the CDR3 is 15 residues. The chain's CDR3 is CATSDRQGGNQPQHF. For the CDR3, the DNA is TGTGCCACCAGTGATCGGCAGGGCGGCAATCAGCCCCAGCATTTT.

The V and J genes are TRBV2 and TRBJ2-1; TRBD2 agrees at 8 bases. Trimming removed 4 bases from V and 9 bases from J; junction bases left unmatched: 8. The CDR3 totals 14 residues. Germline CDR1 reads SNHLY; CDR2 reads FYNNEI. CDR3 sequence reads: CASSAGTRWSEQFF. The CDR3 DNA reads TGTGCCAGCAGTGCGGGGACTAGATGGAGTGAGCAGTTCTTC.

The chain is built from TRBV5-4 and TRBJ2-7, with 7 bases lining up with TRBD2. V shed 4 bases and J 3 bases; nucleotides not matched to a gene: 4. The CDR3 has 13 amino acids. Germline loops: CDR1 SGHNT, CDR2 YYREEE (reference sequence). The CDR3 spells CASSQREGYEQYF. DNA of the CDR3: TGTGCCAGCAGCCAAAGGGAGGGCTACGAGCAGTACTTC.

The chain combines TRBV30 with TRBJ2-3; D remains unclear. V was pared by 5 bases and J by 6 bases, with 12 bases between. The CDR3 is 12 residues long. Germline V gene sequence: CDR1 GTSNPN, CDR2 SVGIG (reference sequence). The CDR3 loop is CAWGTAPDTQYF. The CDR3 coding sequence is TGTGCCTGGGGAACAGCTCCGGATACGCAGTATTTT. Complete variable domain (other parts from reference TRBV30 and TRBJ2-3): SQTIHQWPATLVQPVGSPLSLECTVEGTSNPNLYWYRQAAGRGLQLLFYSVGIGQISSEVPQNLSASRPQDRQFILSSKKLLLSDSGFYLCAWGTAPDTQYFGPGTRLTVL.

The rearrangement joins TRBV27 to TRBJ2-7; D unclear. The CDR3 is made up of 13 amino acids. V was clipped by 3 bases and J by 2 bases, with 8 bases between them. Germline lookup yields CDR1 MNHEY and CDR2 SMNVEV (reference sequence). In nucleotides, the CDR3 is TGTGCCAGCAGTTTTAGCAGCACCTACGAGCAGTACTTC. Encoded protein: CASSFSSTYEQYF.

The CDR3 protein is CASSPSAGRGYTF. The CDR3 bases are TGTGCCAGCAGCCCCTCGGCAGGTCGCGGCTACACCTTC. The chain combines TRBV11-2 with TRBJ1-2, with unresolved D. Trimming left V 5 bases short and J 8 bases short, with 15 bases between. CDR3 length: 13 amino acids. CDR1 is SGHAT, CDR2 FQNNGV, per germline.

DNA of the CDR3: TGTGCCAGCAGGGGACAGGGAATTGACACCGGGGAGCTGTTTTTT. As protein: CASRGQGIDTGELFF. V gene TRBV6-5 combines with J gene TRBJ2-2, with 9 bases that match TRBD1. Germline assignment: CDR1 MNHEY and CDR2 SVGAGI. This CDR3 comprises 15 residues. Germline trimming cut 6 bases from V and 3 bases from J; bases unmatched to any gene: 5.

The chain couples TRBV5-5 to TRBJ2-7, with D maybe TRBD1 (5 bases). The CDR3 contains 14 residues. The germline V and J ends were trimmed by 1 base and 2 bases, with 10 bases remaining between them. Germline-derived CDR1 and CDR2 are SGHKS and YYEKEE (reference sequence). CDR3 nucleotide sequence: TGTGCCAGCAGCTTGTTCCCAGGGCCCTACGAGCAGTACTTC. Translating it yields CASSLFPGPYEQYF.

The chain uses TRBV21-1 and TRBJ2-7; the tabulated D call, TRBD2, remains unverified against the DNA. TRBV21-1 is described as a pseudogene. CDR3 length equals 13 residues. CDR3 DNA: TGTGCCCGCCCTCGGAGGATAACCTACGAGCAGTACTTC. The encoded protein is CARPRRITYEQYF.

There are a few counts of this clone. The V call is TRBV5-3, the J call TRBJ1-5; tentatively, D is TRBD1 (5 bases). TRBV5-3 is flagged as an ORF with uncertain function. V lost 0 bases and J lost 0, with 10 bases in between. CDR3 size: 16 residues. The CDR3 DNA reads TGTGCCAGAAGCTTGGCGCAGGGTATTAGCAATCAGCCCCAGCATTTT. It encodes CARSLAQGISNQPQHF.

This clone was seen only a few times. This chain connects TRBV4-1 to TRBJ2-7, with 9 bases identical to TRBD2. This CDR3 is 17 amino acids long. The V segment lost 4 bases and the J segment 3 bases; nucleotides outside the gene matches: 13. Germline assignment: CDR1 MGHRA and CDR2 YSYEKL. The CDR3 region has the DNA TGCGCCAGCAGCCCTACGGCTATGGGACTAGCCCACTACGAGCAGTACTTC. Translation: CASSPTAMGLAHYEQYF.

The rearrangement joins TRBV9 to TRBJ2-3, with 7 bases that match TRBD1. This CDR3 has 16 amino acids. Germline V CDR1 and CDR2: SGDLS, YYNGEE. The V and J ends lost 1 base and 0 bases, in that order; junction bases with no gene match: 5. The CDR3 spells CASSVTQGESTDTQYF. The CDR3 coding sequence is TGTGCCAGCAGCGTAACCCAGGGGGAAAGCACAGATACGCAGTATTTT.

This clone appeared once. This CDR3 is CASSSTGSRTEAFF. Here the CDR3 DNA reads TGTGCCAGCAGTTCTACAGGGTCACGGACTGAAGCTTTCTTT. This sequence joins TRBV28 and TRBJ1-1, with a possible D match to TRBD1 (6 bases). This CDR3 has 14 residues. V gave up 4 bases and J gave up 5 bases, with 14 bases separating them. CDR1 is MDHEN, CDR2 SYDVKM, per germline. The full variable domain, rest sourced from reference TRBV28 and TRBJ1-1, is DVKVTQSSRYLVKRTGEKVFLECVQDMDHENMFWYRQDPGLGLRLIYFSYDVKMKEKGDIPEGYSVSREKKERFSLILESASTNQTSMYLCASSSTGSRTEAFFGQGTRLTVV.

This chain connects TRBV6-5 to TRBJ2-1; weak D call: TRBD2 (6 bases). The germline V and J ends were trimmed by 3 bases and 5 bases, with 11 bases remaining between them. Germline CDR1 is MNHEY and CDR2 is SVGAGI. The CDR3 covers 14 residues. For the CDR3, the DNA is TGTGCCAGCAGTTATTCTGGGGGGAACAATGAGCAGTTCTTC. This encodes CASSYSGGNNEQFF.

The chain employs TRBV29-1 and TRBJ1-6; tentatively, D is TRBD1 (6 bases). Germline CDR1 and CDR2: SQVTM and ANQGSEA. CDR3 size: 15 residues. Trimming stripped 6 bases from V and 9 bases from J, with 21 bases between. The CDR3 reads CSVALGGGTGSPLHF. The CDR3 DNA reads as TGCAGCGTCGCCCTCGGGGGGGGCACGGGTTCACCCCTCCACTTT.

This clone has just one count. CDR3 in DNA: TGTGCCAGCAGCCAAGCGGGACAGAGAAACATTCAGTACTTC. Translation: CASSQAGQRNIQYF. The chain is built from TRBV14 and TRBJ2-4; 7 bases agree with TRBD1. J gave up 6 bases and V 1 base, and 3 bases lay outside the gene matches. The CDR3 extends over 14 amino acids. Germline V lookup: CDR1 SGHDN, CDR2 FVKESK.

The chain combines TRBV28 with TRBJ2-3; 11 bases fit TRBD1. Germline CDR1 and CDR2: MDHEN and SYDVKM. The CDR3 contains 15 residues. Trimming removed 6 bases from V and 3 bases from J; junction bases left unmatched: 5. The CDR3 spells CASSPGTGGTDTQYF. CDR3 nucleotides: TGTGCCAGCAGCCCCGGGACAGGGGGTACAGATACGCAGTATTTT.

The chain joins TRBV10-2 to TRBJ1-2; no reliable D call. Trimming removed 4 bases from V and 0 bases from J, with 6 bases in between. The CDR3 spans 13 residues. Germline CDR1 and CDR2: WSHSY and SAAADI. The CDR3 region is CASSATANYGYTF. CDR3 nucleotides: TGCGCCAGCAGTGCTACAGCTAACTATGGCTACACCTTC.

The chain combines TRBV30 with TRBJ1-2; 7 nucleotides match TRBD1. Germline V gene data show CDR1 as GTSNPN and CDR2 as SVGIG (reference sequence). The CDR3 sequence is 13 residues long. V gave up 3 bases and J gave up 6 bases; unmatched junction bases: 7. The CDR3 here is CAWRKQGTDGYTF. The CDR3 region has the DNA TGTGCCTGGAGAAAACAGGGGACGGATGGCTACACCTTC.

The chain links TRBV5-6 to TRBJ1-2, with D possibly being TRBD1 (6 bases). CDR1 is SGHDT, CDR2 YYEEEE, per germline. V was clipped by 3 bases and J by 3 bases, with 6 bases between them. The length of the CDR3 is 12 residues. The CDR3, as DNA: TGTGCCAGCAGCTCAGGGGACTATGGCTACACCTTC. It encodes CASSSGDYGYTF.

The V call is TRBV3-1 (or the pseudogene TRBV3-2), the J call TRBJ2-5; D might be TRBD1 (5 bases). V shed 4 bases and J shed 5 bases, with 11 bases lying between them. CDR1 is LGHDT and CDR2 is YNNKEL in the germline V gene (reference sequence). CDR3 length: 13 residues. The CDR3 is CASSLQGRETQYF. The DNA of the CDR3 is TGTGCCAGCAGCCTTCAGGGTAGGGAGACCCAGTACTTC.

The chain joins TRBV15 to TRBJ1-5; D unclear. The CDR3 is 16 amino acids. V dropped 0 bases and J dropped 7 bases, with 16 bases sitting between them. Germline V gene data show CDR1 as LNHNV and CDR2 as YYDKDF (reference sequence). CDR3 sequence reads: CATSRDTSGLGQPQHF. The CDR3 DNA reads TGTGCCACCAGCAGAGATACGTCGGGGTTGGGGCAGCCCCAGCATTTT.

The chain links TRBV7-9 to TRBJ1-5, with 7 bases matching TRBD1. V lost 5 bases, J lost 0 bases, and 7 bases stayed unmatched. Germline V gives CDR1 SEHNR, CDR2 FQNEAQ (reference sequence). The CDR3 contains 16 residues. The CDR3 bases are TGTGCCAGCAGCCTGGGGACAGTTCCTAGCAATCAGCCCCAGCATTTT. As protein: CASSLGTVPSNQPQHF.

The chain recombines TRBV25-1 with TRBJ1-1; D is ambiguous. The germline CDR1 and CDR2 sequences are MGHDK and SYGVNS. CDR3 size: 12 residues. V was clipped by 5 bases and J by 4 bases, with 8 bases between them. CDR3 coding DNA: TGTGCCAGCAGTCCCGAGGGCACTGAAGCTTTCTTT. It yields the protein CASSPEGTEAFF. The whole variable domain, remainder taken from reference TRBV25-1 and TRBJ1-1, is EADIYQTPRYLVIGTGKKITLECSQTMGHDKMYWYQQDPGMELHLIHYSYGVNSTEKGDLSSESTVSRIRTEHFPLTLESARPSHTSQYLCASSPEGTEAFFGQGTRLTVV.

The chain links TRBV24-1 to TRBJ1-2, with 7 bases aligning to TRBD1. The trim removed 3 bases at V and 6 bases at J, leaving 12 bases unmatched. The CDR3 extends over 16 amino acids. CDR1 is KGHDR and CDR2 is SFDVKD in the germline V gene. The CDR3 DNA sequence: TGTGCCACCAGTGATACACTCGACAGGGACCCCCATGGCTACACCTTC. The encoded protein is CATSDTLDRDPHGYTF.

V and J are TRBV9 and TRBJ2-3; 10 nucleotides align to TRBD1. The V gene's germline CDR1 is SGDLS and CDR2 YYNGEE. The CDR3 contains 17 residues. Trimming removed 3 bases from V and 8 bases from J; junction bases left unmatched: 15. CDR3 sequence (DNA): TGTGCCAGCAGCGCAACGCTCACGACAGGGGGCCTACGTACGCAGTATTTT. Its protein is CASSATLTTGGLRTQYF.

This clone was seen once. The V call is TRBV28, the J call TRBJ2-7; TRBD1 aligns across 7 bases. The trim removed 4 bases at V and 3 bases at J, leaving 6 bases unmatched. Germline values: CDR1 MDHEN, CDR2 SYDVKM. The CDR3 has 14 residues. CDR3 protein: CASSSRTGFYEQYF. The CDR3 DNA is TGTGCCAGCAGTTCGCGGACAGGATTCTACGAGCAGTACTTC.

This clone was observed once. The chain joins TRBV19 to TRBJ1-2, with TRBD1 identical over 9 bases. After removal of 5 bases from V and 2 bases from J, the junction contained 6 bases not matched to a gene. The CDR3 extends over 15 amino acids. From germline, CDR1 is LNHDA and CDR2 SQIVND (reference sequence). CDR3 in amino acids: CASSPSGTGNYGYTF. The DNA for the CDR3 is TGTGCCAGTAGTCCGAGCGGGACAGGGAACTATGGCTACACCTTC.

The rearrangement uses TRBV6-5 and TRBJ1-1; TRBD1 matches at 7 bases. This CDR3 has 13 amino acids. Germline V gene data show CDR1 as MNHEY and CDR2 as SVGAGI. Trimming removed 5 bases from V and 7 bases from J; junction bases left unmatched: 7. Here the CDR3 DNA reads TGTGCCAGCAGTCCTCAGACAGGGTTTGAAGCTTTCTTT. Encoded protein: CASSPQTGFEAFF.

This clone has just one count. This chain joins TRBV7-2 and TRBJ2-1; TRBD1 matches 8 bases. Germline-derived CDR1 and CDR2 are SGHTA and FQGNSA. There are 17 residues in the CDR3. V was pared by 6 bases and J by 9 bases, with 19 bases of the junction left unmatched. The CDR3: CASRTLGGQGAIGEQFF. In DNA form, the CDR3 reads TGTGCCAGCAGAACCCTAGGCGGGCAGGGGGCGATCGGTGAGCAGTTCTTC.

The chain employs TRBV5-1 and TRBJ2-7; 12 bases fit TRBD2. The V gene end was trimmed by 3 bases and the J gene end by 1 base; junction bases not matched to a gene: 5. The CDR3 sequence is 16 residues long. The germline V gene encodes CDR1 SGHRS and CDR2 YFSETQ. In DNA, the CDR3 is TGCGCCAGCAGCTGGGGCGGACTAGCGGGGTCCTACGAGCAGTACTTC. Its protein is CASSWGGLAGSYEQYF.

The CDR3 DNA reads TGTGCCATCAGTGAGCGGGGGGTGCACTACGAGCAGTACTTC. Residues: CAISERGVHYEQYF. The chain carries TRBV10-3 and TRBJ2-7, with TRBD2 matching 7 bases. Germline CDR1 reads ENHRY; CDR2 reads SYGVKD. V lost 2 bases to trimming and J lost 3 bases; unmatched junction nucleotides: 4. CDR3 length: 14 residues.